These T cell receptor beta chains were read from a single sample in a study of chemoradiotherapy in HPV16-positive cancers. TCRdb keeps only in-frame clones here, not all; method: immunoSEQ multiplex PCR. Among some 20,000 clones listed, over 65% were seen once. The starting material was blood, obtained from a patient who underwent chemoradiotherapy. Receptor source: a human donor with HPV-associated anogenital cancer. Both conserved end residues are part of each CDR3. The D gene is left open where the match is weak. Not every row has a clone size; where given, it reads once, few, many or a size class.

v_gene: TRBV27
abundance: .
len: 14
d_gene: .
j_gene: TRBJ2-2
CDR3nt: TGTGCCAGCAGTTTAGGACTCTACACCGGGGAGCTGTTTTTT
CDR3aa: CASSLGLYTGELFF

v_gene: TRBV11-2
abundance: .
len: 15
d_gene: .
j_gene: TRBJ1-2
CDR3nt: TGTGCCAGCAGCTTTGTCGGGGGCTGGGCCTATGGCTACACCTTC
CDR3aa: CASSFVGGWAYGYTF

v_gene: TRBV15
abundance: .
len: 15
d_gene: TRBD2
j_gene: TRBJ2-5
CDR3nt: TGTGCCACCATTCTAGCGGGGGACCCTGGGGAGACCCAGTACTTC
CDR3aa: CATILAGDPGETQYF

v_gene: TRBV18
abundance: .
len: 13
d_gene: .
j_gene: TRBJ2-3
CDR3nt: TGTGCCAGCTCCCCCCCGTCGTCAGATACGCAGTATTTT
CDR3aa: CASSPPSSDTQYF

v_gene: TRBV11-2
abundance: .
len: 14
d_gene: TRBD1
j_gene: TRBJ2-7
CDR3nt: TGTGCCAGCAGTCCGGACGTCAGGGGGTACGAGCAGTACTTC
CDR3aa: CASSPDVRGYEQYF

v_gene: TRBV5-5
abundance: few
len: 13
d_gene: TRBD1
j_gene: TRBJ1-1
CDR3nt: TGTGCCAGCAGCTTCGGGACAGGCACTGAAGCTTTCTTT
CDR3aa: CASSFGTGTEAFF

v_gene: TRBV7-6
abundance: .
len: 19
d_gene: TRBD2
j_gene: TRBJ2-5
CDR3nt: TGTGCCAGCAGCCCCGCCGGACTAGCGGGGCACCAAGACCAAGAGACCCAGTACTTC
CDR3aa: CASSPAGLAGHQDQETQYF

v_gene: TRBV2
abundance: .
len: 14
d_gene: .
j_gene: TRBJ2-7
CDR3nt: TGTGCCAGCAGTGGAAGGAGTTGGCCCTACGAGCAGTACTTC
CDR3aa: CASSGRSWPYEQYF

v_gene: TRBV27
abundance: .
len: 14
d_gene: .
j_gene: TRBJ1-2
CDR3nt: TGTGCCAGCAGTTTATCGAAGGGTGGCTATGGCTACACCTTC
CDR3aa: CASSLSKGGYGYTF

v_gene: TRBV6-1
abundance: .
len: 17
d_gene: TRBD2
j_gene: TRBJ2-1
CDR3nt: TGTGCCAGCAGTGACCCTAGCGGGGGGAACATCGGTTATGAGCAGTTCTTC
CDR3aa: CASSDPSGGNIGYEQFF

v_gene: TRBV10-2
abundance: few
len: 14
d_gene: .
j_gene: TRBJ2-3
CDR3nt: TGCGCCAGCAGTGAGCCAGGACGGGAGGATACGCAGTATTTT
CDR3aa: CASSEPGREDTQYF

v_gene: TRBV7-6
abundance: .
len: 16
d_gene: .
j_gene: TRBJ2-3
CDR3nt: TGTGCCAGCAGTTCCGGACACCATACAGGCACAGATACGCAGTATTTT
CDR3aa: CASSSGHHTGTDTQYF

v_gene: TRBV7-8
abundance: .
len: 14
d_gene: TRBD1
j_gene: TRBJ1-2
CDR3nt: TGTGCCAGCAGCTTACAGGGGACAGGGGTGGGCTACACCTTC
CDR3aa: CASSLQGTGVGYTF

v_gene: TRBV19
abundance: .
len: 15
d_gene: .
j_gene: TRBJ2-1
CDR3nt: TGTGCCAGTAGTACGGGGGCCCGCTCCTACAATGAGCAGTTCTTC
CDR3aa: CASSTGARSYNEQFF

v_gene: TRBV9
abundance: .
len: 15
d_gene: TRBD2
j_gene: TRBJ2-7
CDR3nt: TGTGCCAGCAGCGTAGAACTAGCGGGGGTCTACGAGCAGTACTTC
CDR3aa: CASSVELAGVYEQYF

v_gene: TRBV7-2
abundance: .
len: 15
d_gene: .
j_gene: TRBJ2-1
CDR3nt: TGTGCCAGCAGCTCAACCGGGACCCTAGAAAATGAGCAGTTCTTC
CDR3aa: CASSSTGTLENEQFF